The 10 T cell receptor beta chains presented below share a single source sample, sequenced in a study of blood T cell repertoires in COVID-19. The repertoire was sequenced with immunoSEQ multiplex PCR; TCRdb's copy has only in-frame clones and lacks some. The sample has around 320,000 clones, over 90% seen once. Sequencing used PBMCs or T cells enriched from blood (not recorded which). The origin of the receptors is a woman in her thirties who had been exposed to COVID-19.

This chain links TRBV10-3 with TRBJ1-3; no reliable D call. V was cut by 2 bases and J by 4 bases, with 18 bases left in between. Germline values: CDR1 ENHRY, CDR2 SYGVKD. This CDR3 comprises 17 residues. The CDR3 region has the DNA TGTGCCATCAGTGAGGAGGGAGGCCGCGGGTCAGGAAACACCATATATTTT. It translates to CAISEEGGRGSGNTIYF.

Turning to this clone: Other DNA sequences in the sample encode the same CDR3. This chain uses TRBV19 with TRBJ1-2; 11 nucleotides line up with TRBD1. CDR3 size: 14 residues. Germline assignment: CDR1 LNHDA and CDR2 SQIVND (reference sequence). The V and J ends lost 5 bases and 2 bases, in that order; junction bases with no gene match: 1. CDR3 sequence: CASSRDRGNYGYTF. For the CDR3, the DNA is TGTGCCAGTAGTCGGGACAGGGGGAACTATGGCTACACCTTC.

The chain has TRBV29-1 and TRBJ2-3; 8 positions match TRBD1. The CDR3 totals 14 residues. Germline V gives CDR1 SQVTM, CDR2 ANQGSEA. Trimming took 2 bases from V and 1 from J; bases not matched to a gene: 2. The CDR3 region is CSVESTGGTDTQYF. DNA for the CDR3: TGCAGCGTTGAATCGACAGGGGGCACAGATACGCAGTATTTT.

The V gene is TRBV27, the J gene TRBJ1-6; 10 bases align to TRBD1. Germline CDR1 reads MNHEY; CDR2 reads SMNVEV (reference sequence). Germline trimming cut 9 bases from V and 5 bases from J; bases unmatched to any gene: 7. The CDR3 is made up of 15 amino acids. DNA for the CDR3: TGTGCCAGTCGAGCCGGGACAGGGGATAATTCACCCCTCCACTTT. Protein product: CASRAGTGDNSPLHF.

This clone was counted once. The chain recombines TRBV4-1 with TRBJ1-3, with no clear D. Looked up from germline, CDR1 is MGHRA and CDR2 is YSYEKL. V was trimmed by 4 bases and J by 0 bases, leaving 10 bases between them. The CDR3 runs 15 residues. CDR3 sequence (DNA): TGCGCCAGCAGCCCAGGTCGTAGCTCTGGAAACACCATATATTTT. This sequence encodes CASSPGRSSGNTIYF.

This chain's CDR3 is CASSQGQAVTEAFF. CDR3 DNA: TGTGCCAGCAGCCAGGGACAGGCGGTCACTGAAGCTTTCTTT. The chain employs TRBV7-6 and TRBJ1-1; TRBD1 aligns across 8 bases. The trim removed 5 bases at V and 4 bases at J, leaving 6 bases unmatched. This CDR3 is built from 14 residues. CDR1 is SGHVS and CDR2 is FNYEAQ in the germline V gene.

This clone showed up just once. The gene calls are TRBV5-4 and TRBJ2-1; 8 positions agree with TRBD2. The germline V gene encodes CDR1 SGHNT and CDR2 YYREEE (reference sequence). The CDR3 contains 15 residues. V was pared by 1 base and J by 8 bases, with 8 bases of the junction left unmatched. This CDR3 is CASSLYPTSADEQFF. The CDR3 bases are TGTGCCAGCAGCTTGTATCCGACTAGCGCGGATGAGCAGTTCTTC.

The rearrangement links TRBV7-9 to TRBJ1-2; D not certain. The ends were cut back, 5 bases at V and 8 bases at J, with 18 bases in the middle. CDR3 length: 14 amino acids. The germline CDR1 and CDR2 sequences are SEHNR and FQNEAQ (reference sequence). The CDR3 protein is CASSGTNSADGYTF. CDR3 sequence (DNA): TGTGCCAGCAGCGGAACTAATAGCGCAGACGGCTACACCTTC.

This clone has only one observation. The chain combines TRBV7-6 with TRBJ2-2, with 9 bases fitting TRBD1. CDR1 is SGHVS and CDR2 is FNYEAQ in the germline V gene. The length of the CDR3 is 18 residues. Trimming removed 3 bases from V and 0 bases from J; junction bases left unmatched: 8. CDR3 sequence reads: CASSFDSRTGANTGELFF. The CDR3 bases are TGTGCCAGCAGCTTCGACTCTAGGACAGGGGCGAACACCGGGGAGCTGTTTTTT.

The rearrangement links TRBV5-8 to TRBJ1-2; a weak D match, TRBD1 (5 bases). CDR3 size: 13 residues. V was pared by 1 base and J by 4 bases, with 8 bases between. CDR1 is SGHTS and CDR2 is YDEGEE in the germline V gene. The CDR3 bases are TGTGCCAGCAGCTTGCACAGGCTCTATGGCTACACCTTC. It specifies CASSLHRLYGYTF.